One sample yielded the 9 T cell receptor beta chains listed below, sequenced in a study of identical twins. In TCRdb, the 5' RACE reads were re-called with MiXCR into one record per CDR3 protein. The repertoire consists of roughly 350,000 distinct CDR3 sequences, with about 9% occurring once and the leading ten covering about 9.1%. The sample taken for sequencing was naive T cells sorted from blood. These receptors all stem from a woman aged 45-60 years in good health.

This clonotype was seen repeatedly, ten times or more. The chain's CDR3 is CASSLSPSLLQETQYF. The CDR3 nucleotides are TGCGCCAGCAGCTTGAGCCCTAGCCTACTCCAAGAGACCCAGTACTTC. The gene calls are TRBV5-1 and TRBJ2-5; tentative D call: TRBD2 (5 bases). Germline loops: CDR1 SGHRS, CDR2 YFSETQ. The CDR3 covers 16 residues. V lost 1 base, J lost 1 base, and 14 bases lay in between.

This clonotype was detected ten times or more. This sequence joins TRBV6-5 and TRBJ2-7, with TRBD2 identical over 11 bases. Germline V gene lookup returns CDR1 MNHEY and CDR2 SVGAGI. The CDR3 contains 15 residues. Unmatched junction bases numbered 3, after V lost 0 bases and J lost 5 bases. DNA of the CDR3: TGTGCCAGCAGTTACTCGACTAGCGGGAACCACGAGCAGTACTTC. It yields the protein CASSYSTSGNHEQYF.

This rearrangement joins TRBV19 to TRBJ2-7; D is unclear. The CDR3 has 13 amino acids. Germline CDR1 reads LNHDA; CDR2 reads SQIVND (reference sequence). Trimming took 5 bases from V and 6 from J, leaving 14 bases between them. CDR3 region: CASSSAVSLEQYF. In DNA, the CDR3 is TGTGCCAGTAGTTCGGCAGTCTCCCTCGAGCAGTACTTC.

This clonotype was picked up many times. The chain carries TRBV11-2 and TRBJ1-1; D is possibly TRBD1 (5 bases). CDR1 is SGHAT and CDR2 is FQNNGV in the germline V gene. Trimming removed 5 bases at V and 4 bases at J, with 14 bases between. The CDR3 covers 14 residues. CDR3 bases: TGTGCCAGCAGCAACCCGGCCGGGGCCACTGAAGCTTTCTTT. Protein sequence: CASSNPAGATEAFF.

This clonotype was recorded at least ten times. The chain is built from TRBV15 and TRBJ2-4; D gene unclear. The CDR3 totals 17 residues. Germline loops: CDR1 LNHNV, CDR2 YYDKDF (reference sequence). V was cut by 4 bases and J by 1 base, with 17 bases left in between. CDR3: CATSKGTRPQAKNIQYF. The CDR3 DNA reads TGTGCCACCAGCAAAGGAACTCGGCCACAGGCCAAAAACATTCAGTACTTC.

Many counts were recorded for this clonotype. The chain joins TRBV5-1 to TRBJ2-7; TRBD2 is a possible D gene (6 bases). The CDR3 has 15 residues. Germline assignment: CDR1 SGHRS and CDR2 YFSETQ. The V gene lost 3 bases and the J gene lost 3 bases, with 16 bases spanning the gap. In nucleotides, the CDR3 is TGCGCCAGCAGCTCCGGACTATCCGAGTACTACGAGCAGTACTTC. This translates into CASSSGLSEYYEQYF. Full variable domain (missing parts from reference TRBV5-1 and TRBJ2-7): KAGVTQTPRYLIKTRGQQVTLSCSPISGHRSVSWYQQTPGQGLQFLFEYFSETQRNKGNFPGRFSGRQFSNSRSEMNVSTLELGDSALYLCASSSGLSEYYEQYFGPGTRLTVT.

This clonotype was counted many times. The rearrangement links TRBV6-1 to TRBJ1-2; no reliable D call. The CDR3 consists of 14 residues. Per the germline V gene, CDR1 is MNHNS and CDR2 is SASEGT. V lost 0 bases and J lost 0, with 5 bases in between. The CDR3 here is CASSEAGANYGYTF. The CDR3 nucleotides read TGTGCCAGCAGTGAAGCAGGAGCTAACTATGGCTACACCTTC.

This clonotype has a count of ten or more. The V and J genes are TRBV10-3 and TRBJ2-1; 10 bases are shared with TRBD1. CDR1 and CDR2 from the germline V gene are ENHRY and SYGVKD. V shed 4 bases and J 3 bases; nucleotides not matched to a gene: 12. The CDR3 covers 18 residues. The DNA for the CDR3 is TGTGCCATCAGTGCGACGTCCCGGGACAGGGGATTCTACAATGAGCAGTTCTTC. It encodes CAISATSRDRGFYNEQFF.

The rearrangement links TRBV5-1 to TRBJ2-3; D gene unclear. Germline V gene lookup returns CDR1 SGHRS and CDR2 YFSETQ. Trimming cost V 1 base and J 0 bases, with 6 bases left between them. There are 14 residues in the CDR3. The CDR3, as DNA: TGCGCCAGCAGCTTGATTGGGAGCACAGATACGCAGTATTTT. Protein: CASSLIGSTDTQYF.